This T cell receptor (beta chain) came from a study of monozygotic twins with inflammatory bowel disease. Study-wide results and caveats: Healthy co-twins exceeded IBD patients in TCRbeta diversity as measured by inverse Simpson.

Each UMI harboured a 6-nucleotide sample barcode and was appended via template switching. After re-calling the 5' RACE reads, TCRdb lists one entry per CDR3 protein, DNA absent. Seen in this sample are approximately 200,000 distinct CDR3 sequences; the ten most common clones hold around 7.7%. In regard to this clonotype: Its target is unknown.

The CDR3 consists of 15 residues. The germline V gene has CDR1 DFQATT and CDR2 SNEGSKA (reference sequence). The sample taken for sequencing was blood. The clonotype originates from a human donor with ulcerative colitis or Crohn's disease, or a healthy co-twin of an affected twin (not recorded which). The rearrangement joins TRBV20-1 to TRBJ1-5. This chain's CDR3 is CSAYHGLYSNQPQHF.